This TCR beta chain was obtained from a study of blood T cell repertoires in COVID-19. Study details: T cells, B-cell-depleted T cells, or PBMCs provided the cDNA or gDNA that served as material.

Authors' methods: It was from reference gene primer amplification that nucleated cell counts were estimated. Data came from immunoSEQ multiplex PCR; TCRdb stores just in-frame clones and leaves some out. The V and J calls and the clone size are those of that table, but D and trimming were determined from the DNA. The repertoire holds roughly 250,000 clones, roughly nine tenths seen once, with about 6% in the top ten. CDR1 is MNHEY and CDR2 is SVGAGI in the germline V gene. Trimming took off 6 bases at V and 6 bases at J, with 17 bases between the two ends. The CDR3 sequence is 14 residues long. The sequence was collected from a woman in her thirties with acute COVID-19. V gene TRBV6-5 combines with J gene TRBJ1-2; no firm D call. The specimen sequenced was PBMCs or T cells enriched from blood (not recorded which). This CDR3 is CASRPSPRINGYTF. The DNA of the CDR3 is TGTGCCAGCAGACCGTCCCCGAGGATAAATGGCTACACCTTC.